The sequence of this T cell receptor beta chain was determined in a study of T-cell reconstitution after alpha-beta-depleted transplantation in children. This clonotype showed up many times. The antigen is undetermined. Unique molecular identifiers were incorporated when the TCRbeta library was constructed. TCRdb independently ran MiXCR on the PCR reads; one entry per CDR3 protein. The table records 210,000 or so distinct CDR3 sequences, approximately 11% of them present only once. Findings and caveats of the study: Where alpha-beta T cells came from about two months after transplant was reportedly several hundred expanded graft clones.

The sample in question was PBMCs, obtained before TCRalphabeta/CD19-depleted stem cell transplant. The receptor was derived from a child under two years old with acute myeloid leukemia, due to receive a stem cell transplant.

The CDR3 nucleotides read TGTGCCAGCAGTGAAGCAGGGGATAATTCACCCCTCCACTTT. It translates to CASSEAGDNSPLHF. The gene calls are TRBV6-1 and TRBJ1-6; perhaps TRBD1 as D (5 bases). Trimming removed 0 bases at V and 5 bases at J, with 5 bases between. This CDR3 spans 14 amino acids. Germline V lookup: CDR1 MNHNS, CDR2 SASEGT.